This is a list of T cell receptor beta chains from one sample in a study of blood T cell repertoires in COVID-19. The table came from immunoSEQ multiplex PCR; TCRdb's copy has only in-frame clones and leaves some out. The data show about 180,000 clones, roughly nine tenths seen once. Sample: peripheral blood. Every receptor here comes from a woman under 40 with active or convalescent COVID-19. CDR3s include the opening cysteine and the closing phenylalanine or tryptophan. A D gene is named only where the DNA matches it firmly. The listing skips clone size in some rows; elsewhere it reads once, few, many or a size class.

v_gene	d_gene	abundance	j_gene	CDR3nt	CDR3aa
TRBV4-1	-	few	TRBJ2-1	TGCGCCAGCAGCCAAACACAGGGAGGGGTAGGTGAGCAGTTCTTC	CASSQTQGGVGEQFF
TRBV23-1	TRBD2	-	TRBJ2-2	TGCGCCAGCAGTAGGACTAGGATGGGGGTCGGGGAGCTGTTTTTT	CASSRTRMGVGELFF
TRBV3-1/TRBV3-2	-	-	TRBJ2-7	TGTGCCAGCAGCCCGGGCCGCGGCGGGACCTACGAGCAGTACTTC	CASSPGRGGTYEQYF
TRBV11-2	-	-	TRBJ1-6	TGTGCCAGCAGCTTAGTCCCGGGAGACGTGGAGGATTCACCCCTCCACTTT	CASSLVPGDVEDSPLHF
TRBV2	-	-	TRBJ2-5	TGTGCCAGCAGGTTAAAGACCCAGTACTTC	CASRLKTQYF
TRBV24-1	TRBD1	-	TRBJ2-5	TGTGCCACCAGTGACTTAACGACAGGGGCTGGAAGAGAGACCCAGTACTTC	CATSDLTTGAGRETQYF
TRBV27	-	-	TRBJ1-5	TGTGCCAGCAGTGCGGGGCCGCGACAGCCCCAGCATTTT	CASSAGPRQPQHF
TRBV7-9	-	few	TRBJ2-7	TGTGCCAGCAGATCAGAACGTGAGGACTTTTCCTACGAGCAGTACTTC	CASRSEREDFSYEQYF
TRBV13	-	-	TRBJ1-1	TGTGCCAGCGGACTCCAGGGGTGGAACACTGAAGCTTTCTTT	CASGLQGWNTEAFF
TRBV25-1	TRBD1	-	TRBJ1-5	TGTGCCAGTACAGGGGGCGCGGGGCCCCAGCATTTT	CASTGGAGPQHF
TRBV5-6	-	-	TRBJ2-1	TGTGCCAGCAGCTTAACAGTTTGGGCCTTCAACAATGAGCAGTTCTTC	CASSLTVWAFNNEQFF
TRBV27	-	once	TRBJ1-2	TGTGCCAGCAGTTTATCGGCCCTAGATTCCACTAACTATGGCTACACCTTC	CASSLSALDSTNYGYTF
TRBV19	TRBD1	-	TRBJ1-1	TGTGCCAGTAGTATACGGAGTCACGATCAGGGGGCGCTGGGGTTT	CASSIRSHDQGALGF
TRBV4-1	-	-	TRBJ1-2	TGCGCCAGCAGCCAAGATCGCACAGGGTGGAATGGCTACACCTTC	CASSQDRTGWNGYTF
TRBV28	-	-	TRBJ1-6	TGTGCCAGCAGTTTGGGGGCAGAGGGAAATTCACCCCTCCACTTT	CASSLGAEGNSPLHF
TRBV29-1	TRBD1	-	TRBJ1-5	TGCAGCGTCGGTACAGGGGTTTATCAGCCCCAGCATTTT	CSVGTGVYQPQHF
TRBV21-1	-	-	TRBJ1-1	TGTGCCAGCAGCGTTCGAGGATTGAACACTGAAGCTTTCTTT	CASSVRGLNTEAFF
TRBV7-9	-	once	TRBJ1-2	TGTGCCAGCAGCTTAGTTAGGACAGCCCCTAAGGACTATGGCTACACCTTC	CASSLVRTAPKDYGYTF
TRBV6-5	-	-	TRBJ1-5	TGTGCCAGCAGTTCAAGCGTCACAGGAACAAATCAGCCCCAGCATTTT	CASSSSVTGTNQPQHF
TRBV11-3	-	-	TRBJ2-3	TGTGCCAGCAGCTTAGGGGGGGGCCGTACAGATACGCAGTATTTT	CASSLGGGRTDTQYF
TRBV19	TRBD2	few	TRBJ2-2	TGTGCCAGTAGGCGCGGGACTAGCGGGAGGACCGGGGAGCTGTTTTTT	CASRRGTSGRTGELFF
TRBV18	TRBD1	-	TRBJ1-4	TGTGCCAGCTCAGCGACAGGGGATAATGAAAAACTGTTTTTT	CASSATGDNEKLFF
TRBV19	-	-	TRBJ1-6	TGTGCCAGTACCCGCGGACAGATAGATTCACCCCTCCACTTT	CASTRGQIDSPLHF
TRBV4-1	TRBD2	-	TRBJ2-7	TGCGCCAGCAGCCACAGGGAGGGGTCGAGCGAGCAGTACTTC	CASSHREGSSEQYF
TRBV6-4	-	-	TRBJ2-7	TGTGCCAGCAGTCCCGTGGTGGGGAGGACCGAGCAGTACTTC	CASSPVVGRTEQYF
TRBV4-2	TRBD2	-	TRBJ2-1	TGTGCCAGCAGCCAAGGGGGACTAGCGGGAGGGCAAAATGAGCAGTTCTTC	CASSQGGLAGGQNEQFF
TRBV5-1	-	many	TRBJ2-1	TGCGCCAGCAGCTTGTGGTCAGGGGTGGAGAATGAGCAGTTCTTC	CASSLWSGVENEQFF
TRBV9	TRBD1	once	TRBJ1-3	TGTGCCAGCAGCGTAGTGTCAGGGGGTGGAAACACCATATATTTT	CASSVVSGGGNTIYF
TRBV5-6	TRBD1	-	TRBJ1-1	TGTGCCAGCAGCTTCGGGACAGAGAACACTGAAGCTTTCTTT	CASSFGTENTEAFF
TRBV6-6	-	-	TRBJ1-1	TGTGCCAGCAGCCTGAGCACTGAAGCTTTCTTT	CASSLSTEAFF
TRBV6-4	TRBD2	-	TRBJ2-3	TGTGCCAGCAGCCCGACCCCCACTAGCGGGAGTACAGATACGCAGTATTTT	CASSPTPTSGSTDTQYF
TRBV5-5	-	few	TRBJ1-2	TGTGCCAGCAGCTTGTCCCTAGGACAGTCAAACTATGGCTACACCTTC	CASSLSLGQSNYGYTF
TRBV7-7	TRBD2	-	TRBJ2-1	TGTGCTAGCAGTAACGAGCGGGGCAATGAGCAGTTCTTC	CASSNERGNEQFF
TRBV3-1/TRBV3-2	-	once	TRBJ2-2	TGTGCCGCAGGGCGGCAGGGGCGACGGACCGGGGAGCTGTTTTTT	CAAGRQGRRTGELFF
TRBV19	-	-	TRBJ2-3	TGTGCCAGTAGGGGCCCAAGCACAGATACGCAGTATTTT	CASRGPSTDTQYF
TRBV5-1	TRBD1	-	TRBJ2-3	TGCGCCAGCAGCTTGGCCGGGACAGGGCCCACAGATACGCAGTATTTT	CASSLAGTGPTDTQYF
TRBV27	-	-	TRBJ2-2	TGTGCCAGCAGATCAGGGGCGAACACCGGGGAGCTGTTTTTT	CASRSGANTGELFF
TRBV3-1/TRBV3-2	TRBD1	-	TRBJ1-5	TGTGCCAGCAGCCAGAGGGCAGGGGGCAACAATCAGCCCCAGCATTTT	CASSQRAGGNNQPQHF
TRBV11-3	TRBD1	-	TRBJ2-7	TGTGCCAGCAGCTTACGGGACAGGGTCCATTGGGGGCAGTACTTC	CASSLRDRVHWGQYF
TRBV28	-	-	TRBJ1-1	TGTGCCAGCATGGTTTGGGGGGGAGGGACTGAAGCTTTCTTT	CASMVWGGGTEAFF
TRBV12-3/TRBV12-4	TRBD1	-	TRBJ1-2	TGTGCCAGCAGTCCGGACAGGGCCCATGGCTACACCTTC	CASSPDRAHGYTF
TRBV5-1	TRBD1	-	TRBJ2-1	TGCGCCAGCAGCCCCGGACAGGGGTTCAATGAGCAGTTCTTC	CASSPGQGFNEQFF
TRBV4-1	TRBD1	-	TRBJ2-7	TGCGCCAGCAGCCAGGTGGACAGGGTCTACGAGCAGTACTTC	CASSQVDRVYEQYF
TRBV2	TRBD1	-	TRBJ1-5	TGTGCCAGCAGTGAAGCGCTTCGGACAGGGGGCCAGCCCCAGCATTTT	CASSEALRTGGQPQHF